A single sample is the source of the 11 T cell receptor beta chains below, sequenced in a study of type 1 regulatory T cells. Each CDR3 protein gets one entry after TCRdb re-called the reads with MiXCR. The sample lists tens of thousands of distinct CDR3 sequences; 55% to 65% were seen once. No antigen has been identified for these receptors. The sample taken for sequencing was cultured non-Tr1 T cells, either the whole culture or a sorted T cell fraction (not recorded which). Receptor source: a human donor in good health.

The chain employs TRBV25-1 and TRBJ2-2; unclear D gene. This CDR3 contains 13 residues. V gave up 0 bases and J gave up 6 bases, with 5 bases separating them. Germline V gene sequence: CDR1 MGHDK, CDR2 SYGVNS. The CDR3 sequence: CASSEYRSGELFF. CDR3 DNA: TGTGCCAGCAGTGAATATCGGTCCGGGGAGCTGTTTTTT.

V usage is TRBV5-5 and J usage is TRBJ1-4; no clear D. This CDR3 has 12 amino acids. Germline V gene lookup returns CDR1 SGHKS and CDR2 YYEKEE (reference sequence). Deletions cut 4 bases from V and 8 bases from J, with 9 bases between. The CDR3 nucleotides are TGTGCCAGCAGCGAAAGGGTGGAAAAACTGTTTTTT. Its translation: CASSERVEKLFF.

V gene TRBV7-9 combines with J gene TRBJ2-1, with a possible D match to TRBD2 (5 bases). V shed 5 bases and J shed 6 bases, with 17 bases lying between them. CDR3 length: 15 residues. Germline CDR1 and CDR2: SEHNR and FQNEAQ (reference sequence). CDR3 DNA: TGTGCCAGCAGCCTCGACGGGGAAGCGCCCAATGAGCAGTTCTTC. Protein: CASSLDGEAPNEQFF.

The chain links TRBV20-1 to TRBJ2-2; D perhaps matches TRBD2 (6 bases). The CDR3 spans 16 residues. CDR1 is DFQATT and CDR2 is SNEGSKA in the germline V gene (reference sequence). V lost 5 bases and J lost 1, with 17 bases in between. The CDR3 DNA is TGCAGTGCTTTAGAGAGGGGACTGGGGAACACCGGGGAGCTGTTTTTT. It is translated as CSALERGLGNTGELFF.

About this clonotype: Mismatch with germline at one junction end may stem from a read error. The chain is built from TRBV5-1 and TRBJ2-1; 13 bases are a match to TRBD2. In germline, CDR1 is SGHRS, CDR2 YFSETQ. This CDR3 is 15 amino acids long. CDR3 coding DNA: TGTGCCAGCAGCTTTGGACTAGCGGGAGCCAATGAGCAGTTCTTC. Encoded protein: CASSFGLAGANEQFF.

The chain joins TRBV6-1 to TRBJ1-2; D uncertain. Trimming took off 1 base at V and 6 bases at J, with 3 bases between the two ends. Germline assignment: CDR1 MNHNS and CDR2 SASEGT. CDR3 length: 11 amino acids. The CDR3 DNA sequence: TGTGCCAGCAGTGAAGGCGATGGCTACACCTTC. Translated: CASSEGDGYTF.

This clonotype was counted between two and nine times. The genes are TRBV4-1 and TRBJ2-1; D may be TRBD2 (6 bases). Trimming pared 0 bases from V and 15 bases from J, leaving 18 bases between. The CDR3 runs 14 residues. Germline CDR1 MGHRA, CDR2 YSYEKL. CDR3 DNA: TGCGCCAGCAGCCAAGATACCAACAGTGGGAGGCCGTTCTTC. Its translation is CASSQDTNSGRPFF.

This clonotype is a singleton in its sample. J is TRBJ1-5 and V is TRBV12-3 or TRBV12-4; D unclear. V gave up 6 bases and J gave up 0 bases, with 9 bases separating them. The CDR3 runs to 14 residues. CDR3 bases: TGTGCCAGCAGACAGAGTTATAGCAATCAGCCCCAGCATTTT. Translating it yields CASRQSYSNQPQHF.

A single count supports this clonotype. The V and J genes are TRBV20-1 and TRBJ2-3; TRBD1 is a possible D gene (6 bases). CDR1 is DFQATT and CDR2 is SNEGSKA in the germline V gene (reference sequence). The V and J ends lost 0 bases and 11 bases respectively, with 9 bases between them. The CDR3 contains 11 residues. The CDR3 sequence: CSARDQGWQYF. In DNA form, the CDR3 reads TGCAGTGCTAGAGATCAGGGGTGGCAGTATTTT.

The CDR3 DNA sequence: TGTGCCAGCAGCCAACAAGGGACTAGCGGGAGTATGAGCTACGAGCAGTACTTC. This gives the protein CASSQQGTSGSMSYEQYF. The chain recombines TRBV4-2 with TRBJ2-7; 14 bases are a match to TRBD2. This CDR3 is 18 amino acids long. Losses at the gene ends were 2 bases for V and 3 bases for J; bases not matched to a gene: 9. Per the germline V gene, CDR1 is LGHNA and CDR2 is YNFKEQ.

The CDR3, as DNA: TGTGCCAGCAGGACAGGGAGCTCCTATAATTCACCCCTCCACTTT. Translating it yields CASRTGSSYNSPLHF. The rearrangement links TRBV7-2 to TRBJ1-6; TRBD1 matches at 7 bases. The V and J ends lost 6 bases and 0 bases, in that order; junction bases with no gene match: 2. Germline assignment: CDR1 SGHTA and CDR2 FQGNSA. The CDR3 sequence is 15 residues long.